What follows is one TCR beta chain and its context. The target of this receptor is not known. No much larger clone exists at a distance of one base, and base qualities are not known. CD8 naive samples consisted of CD45RO-negative cells that were positively selected for CCR7, yielding a CD45RA+CCR7+ population without TemRA cells. The donors were healthy, HIV-negative adults who had no recently reported acute infections or vaccinations. Only Caucasian adults living in Nashville, Tennessee, USA were represented among the donors. After blood collection by leukapheresis, PBMCs were isolated using Ficoll-Histopaque density gradient centrifugation and then cryopreserved in the vapor phase of liquid nitrogen. Analytical flow cytometry was used to check the purity and quantity of every magnetically sorted T cell population. Genomic DNA was isolated from each sorted fraction and quantified by UV absorbance on a Nanodrop 2000c.

CDR1 is given as KGHSH and CDR2 as LQKENI, both from the germline V gene. Trimming accounts for 3 bases at V and 1 base at J, while the number of junction bases matched to no gene is 8. The CDR3 runs 16 amino acids, cysteine and phenylalanine included. Just the 48-base CDR3 DNA is kept, in frame starting at base 1. This sample is drawn from a study of shared clonotypes between healthy human individuals (TCRdb year 2020). For the wider study: A couple of women and a few men aged 18 to 49 years were included in the cohort. For each donor, three plates each were used for CD4 naive and CD4 memory, two plates were used for CD8 naive, and one plate was used for CD8 memory. The study deeply sequenced blood TCR repertoires of about five healthy adults to estimate repertoire size and the extent of clonotype sharing between individuals. Libraries were prepared and TCR repertoires were sequenced by different laboratories using diverse techniques, in order to increase sequencing depth and limit assay-specific biases. Between about 0.94 and 8.9 billion PBMCs per donor were obtained by leukapheresis. What the work shows at the level of the full study, not this receptor alone: The genetic and exposure-history diversity represented was limited by the small number of donors. Based on pairwise subsampling, the degree of clonotype sharing among donors was expected to be affected by sequencing depth. When a few donors were compared, the shared fraction of clonotypes was about 5% for naive CD4, approximately 3.5% for naive CD8, 2% to 2.5% for memory CD4, and roughly 0.4% for memory CD8. Naive subsets generally had larger estimated clonotype richness than memory subsets. Compared with non-shared clonotypes, the clonotypes found in all four sorted-subset donors had higher generation probabilities. Only blood was sampled, and tissue TCR repertoires likely differ from those in blood. Incomplete sequencing was indicated by rarefaction of sorted-subset datasets, despite the large sequencing depth.

Using the deep immunoSEQ assay, multiplex PCR amplified TCR CDR3 regions from genomic DNA. Extracted genomic DNA from each cell subset was distributed evenly across all wells of several immunoSEQ 96-well plates, and each plate was treated as a replicate. For sorted subsets, 200 to 250 ng genomic DNA, equal to tens of thousands of T cell genomes, was loaded into each replicate PCR. Purified libraries were quantified with a Qubit 3.0 fluorometer, sized on a Bioanalyzer 2100, and re-quantified with the KAPA Library Quantification kit. Each immunoSEQ 96-well plate was sequenced on its own single-read 150-cycle Illumina NextSeq 550 flow cell. As for how the authors treated the data: Because the immunoSEQ output included only junctional sequences and no quality scores, the filtering could not be the same as the filtering used for full-length reads. Sequences were annotated with PyIR, a Python wrapper for IgBLAST v1.9, using IMGT germline references to assign V/J genes and CDR3. Reads were filtered out if the reads had weak V/J assignments (E-value above 1e-6), no CDR3, stop codons, out-of-frame junctions, or ambiguous translated residues. V3J clonotypes were defined by identical inferred V gene, J gene, and CDR3 amino acid sequence. The percentage overlap between two repertoires was calculated by dividing the number of shared unique clonotypes by the size of the smaller repertoire. Richness of each repertoire was evaluated using RTK rarefaction, the Chao1 estimator, and Recon v2.1 estimates of unobserved clonotypes. OLGA was used to compute generation probabilities for all TCRbeta clonotypes that the gDNA method yielded from several donors. TCRdb mirrors the immuneACCESS table, restricted to in-frame sequences. Some clones are absent from its copies; in checked studies, under half trace to an unresolved V gene, and the reason for the others is unknown. V, J and clone size derive from that table, while D and trimming were established from the DNA sequence. For this sample the table gives more than 600,000 clones, of which just over 90% were detected only once. The ten largest clones add up to approximately 24% of the sample.

Recombination joined TRBV18 with TRBJ2-7, with 8 middle bases fitting TRBD1. The receptor's source is a man aged 25-45 years in good health. Specimen: naive CD8+ T cells sorted from blood. The cell subset or site label corresponds to: CD45RA+CCR7+. The CDR3 loop reads CASSPARGQGSYEQYF. The DNA sequence reads TGTGCCAGCTCACCGGCCCGCGGACAGGGATCCTACGAGCAGTACTTC.